The rows below give T cell receptor beta chains drawn from one sample of a study of blood T cells in healthy people across ages. TCRdb re-called the 5' RACE reads with MiXCR, one entry per CDR3 protein. The table includes under 1,100,000 distinct CDR3 sequences, about 25% detected once. Separately, the same data were catalogued under a study of T cells of mothers and their children.

The sequencing sample was made of blood. The receptors were gathered from a girl aged 2 to 9 in good health. Both conserved end residues are part of each CDR3. The order of the fields is D gene, clone size, J gene, V gene, CDR3 DNA, CDR3 protein. The D gene is left open where the match is weak. Expanded clones are given a class, and other clones once, few, many or no size at all.

d_gene: NA
abundance: few
j_gene: TRBJ1-2
v_gene: TRBV7-2
CDR3nt: TGTGCCAGCAGCTTAGCGGCGGACGGGGGCTTCGTCGGCTATGGCTACACCTTC
CDR3aa: CASSLAADGGFVGYGYTF

d_gene: NA
abundance: NA
j_gene: TRBJ1-6
v_gene: TRBV6-1
CDR3nt: TGTGCCAGCAGTGCACGAAATTCACCCCTCCACTTT
CDR3aa: CASSARNSPLHF

d_gene: NA
abundance: few
j_gene: TRBJ1-6
v_gene: TRBV14
CDR3nt: TGTGCCAGCAGCAAGGGCCTTAGCTCCTATAATTCACCCCTCCACTTT
CDR3aa: CASSKGLSSYNSPLHF

d_gene: TRBD1
abundance: NA
j_gene: TRBJ2-1
v_gene: TRBV11-1
CDR3nt: TGTGCCAGCAGCGGCAGCCGGGACAGGGAATCAGATGAGCACTTCTTC
CDR3aa: CASSGSRDRESDEHFF

d_gene: TRBD2
abundance: NA
j_gene: TRBJ2-3
v_gene: TRBV6-6
CDR3nt: TGTGCCAGCAGTTACTCAAGGGAGGGAAGCACAGATACGCAGTATTTT
CDR3aa: CASSYSREGSTDTQYF

d_gene: TRBD1
abundance: NA
j_gene: TRBJ2-1
v_gene: TRBV7-9
CDR3nt: TGTGCCAGCAGCTTAGCGCGGGACAGGGGGTGGAATGAGCAGTTCTTC
CDR3aa: CASSLARDRGWNEQFF

d_gene: NA
abundance: few
j_gene: TRBJ2-1
v_gene: TRBV29-1
CDR3nt: TGCAGCGTTGAACCTACCGGGACGCCAAGCTACAATGAGCAGTTCTTC
CDR3aa: CSVEPTGTPSYNEQFF

d_gene: TRBD2
abundance: many
j_gene: TRBJ2-1
v_gene: TRBV7-2
CDR3nt: TGTGCCAGCAGCTTACTAGCGGGTTCCTACAATGAGCAGTTCTTC
CDR3aa: CASSLLAGSYNEQFF

d_gene: TRBD1
abundance: few
j_gene: TRBJ2-3
v_gene: TRBV11-2
CDR3nt: TGTGCCAGCAGCTCTCTGACAGGGTTCGGGGATTATACGCAGTATTTT
CDR3aa: CASSSLTGFGDYTQYF

d_gene: TRBD1
abundance: NA
j_gene: TRBJ2-6
v_gene: TRBV5-1
CDR3nt: TGCGCCAGCAGCTTGGCAACCCGGGACAGGGATGCCCCTGGGGCCAACGTCCTGACTTTC
CDR3aa: CASSLATRDRDAPGANVLTF

d_gene: NA
abundance: NA
j_gene: TRBJ2-5
v_gene: TRBV7-9
CDR3nt: TGTGCCAGCAGCTTTACGCGGGACCAAGAGACCCAGTACTTC
CDR3aa: CASSFTRDQETQYF

d_gene: NA
abundance: NA
j_gene: TRBJ1-5
v_gene: TRBV5-1
CDR3nt: TGCGCCAGCAGCTTGGACGGAGACAATCAGCCCCAGCATTTT
CDR3aa: CASSLDGDNQPQHF

d_gene: TRBD1
abundance: NA
j_gene: TRBJ2-5
v_gene: TRBV20-1
CDR3nt: TGCAGTGCCCTAATGACAGGGGCCAGGTCGCTAGCTGACCAAGAGACCCAGTACTTC
CDR3aa: CSALMTGARSLADQETQYF

d_gene: NA
abundance: few
j_gene: TRBJ2-2
v_gene: TRBV29-1
CDR3nt: TGCAGCGTTGTCGGTCCGGTCGGGGAGCTGTTTTTT
CDR3aa: CSVVGPVGELFF

d_gene: NA
abundance: few
j_gene: TRBJ2-1
v_gene: TRBV7-9
CDR3nt: TGTGCCAGCAGCCTTACTTTCCATGGCCGGGATGAGCAGTTCTTC
CDR3aa: CASSLTFHGRDEQFF

d_gene: NA
abundance: NA
j_gene: TRBJ1-2
v_gene: TRBV27
CDR3nt: TGTGCCAGCAGTTTAGGAGGGGCCCACCCGGATGGCTACACCTTC
CDR3aa: CASSLGGAHPDGYTF

d_gene: NA
abundance: NA
j_gene: TRBJ2-7
v_gene: TRBV5-1
CDR3nt: TGCGCCAGCAGCTTGGGCGAAGGGCCCGACGAGCAGTACTTC
CDR3aa: CASSLGEGPDEQYF

d_gene: NA
abundance: few
j_gene: TRBJ2-2
v_gene: TRBV7-9
CDR3nt: TGTGCCAGCAGCTTACGACCAGGGGAAGTGGCCGGGGAGCTGTTTTTT
CDR3aa: CASSLRPGEVAGELFF

d_gene: NA
abundance: many
j_gene: TRBJ2-5
v_gene: TRBV9
CDR3nt: TGTGCCAGCGCACCGGGAGTCGAAGAGACCCAGTACTTC
CDR3aa: CASAPGVEETQYF

d_gene: NA
abundance: NA
j_gene: TRBJ1-1
v_gene: TRBV29-1
CDR3nt: TGCAGCGTTGCCCCCATTCTCGGGACTGAAGCTTTCTTT
CDR3aa: CSVAPILGTEAFF